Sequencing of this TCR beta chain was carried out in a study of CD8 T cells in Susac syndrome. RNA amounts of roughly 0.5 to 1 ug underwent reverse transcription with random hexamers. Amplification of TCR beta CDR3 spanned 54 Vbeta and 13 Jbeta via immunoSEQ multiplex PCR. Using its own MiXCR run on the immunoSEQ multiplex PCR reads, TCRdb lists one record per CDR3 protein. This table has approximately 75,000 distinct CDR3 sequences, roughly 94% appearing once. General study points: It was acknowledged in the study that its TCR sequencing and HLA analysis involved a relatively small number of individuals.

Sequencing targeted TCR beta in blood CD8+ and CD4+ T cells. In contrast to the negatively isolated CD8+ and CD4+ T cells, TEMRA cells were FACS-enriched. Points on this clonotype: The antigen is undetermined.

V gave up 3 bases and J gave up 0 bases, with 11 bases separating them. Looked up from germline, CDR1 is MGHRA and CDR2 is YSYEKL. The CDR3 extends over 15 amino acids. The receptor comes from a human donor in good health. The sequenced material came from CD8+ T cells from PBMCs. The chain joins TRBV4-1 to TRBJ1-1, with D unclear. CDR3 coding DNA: TGCGCCAGCAGCCACCCAAGAACCTTGAACACTGAAGCTTTCTTT. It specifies CASSHPRTLNTEAFF.